One and the same sample provided the 22 T cell receptor beta chains below, sequenced in a study of T cell repertoires in cytomegalovirus infection. TCRdb analysed the reads with MiXCR anew, one entry per CDR3 protein. Among around 530,000 distinct CDR3 sequences listed, about 30% were seen once. The sample comprised PBMCs. All receptors come from a human donor in good health (CMV status not recorded). Some clones in this sample may be carry-over from other donors' samples.

This clonotype has just a few counts. The J gene is TRBJ1-1, the V gene TRBV10-2, with D unresolved. There are 16 residues in the CDR3. V lost 6 bases, J lost 1 base, and 18 bases lay in between. Germline values: CDR1 WSHSY, CDR2 SAAADI. CDR3 bases: TGCGCCAGCAGGCAATCGACGGGCTGGGGGAACACTGAAGCTTTCTTT. As protein: CASRQSTGWGNTEAFF.

The sample holds a few counts of this clonotype. The chain employs TRBV9 and TRBJ2-2; no clear D. Germline V gives CDR1 SGDLS, CDR2 YYNGEE. V lost 0 bases to trimming and J lost 1 base, with 7 bases between them. The CDR3 is 15 residues long. The CDR3 DNA sequence: TGTGCCAGCAGCGTAGGGGTAGTGAACACCGGGGAGCTGTTTTTT. Residues: CASSVGVVNTGELFF.

This clonotype has a single count. The rearrangement joins TRBV29-1 to TRBJ2-3; 10 bases align to TRBD1. CDR3 length: 15 amino acids. CDR1 is SQVTM and CDR2 is ANQGSEA in the germline V gene. V shed 6 bases, J shed 2 bases, and the junction held 8 bases outside the gene matches. The CDR3 nucleotides are TGCAGCGTCAGTGGGGGACAGGGGTTCACAGATACGCAGTATTTT. Translated: CSVSGGQGFTDTQYF.

This clonotype showed up many times. J is TRBJ2-7 and V is TRBV28; D gene unclear. Trimming left V 3 bases short and J 6 bases short, with 12 bases between. The CDR3 is made up of 13 amino acids. The germline gives CDR1 MDHEN, CDR2 SYDVKM. CDR3 residues: CASSLYPRGEQYF. CDR3 bases: TGTGCCAGCAGTTTGTACCCCAGAGGCGAGCAGTACTTC.

This clonotype was seen a handful of times. The chain links TRBV19 to TRBJ2-1; D might be TRBD2 (6 bases). Trimming shortened V by 4 bases and J by 0 bases, and 16 bases separated the two germline ends. This CDR3 has 17 residues. Germline-derived CDR1 and CDR2 are LNHDA and SQIVND (reference sequence). The CDR3 DNA sequence: TGTGCCAGTAGTACTCCTCTAGCGACGAGCTCCTACAATGAGCAGTTCTTC. As protein: CASSTPLATSSYNEQFF.

The chain couples TRBV29-1 to TRBJ2-7; the D gene is possibly TRBD2 (5 bases). Between the trimmed V and J ends, which lost 6 bases and 0 bases, there was a span of 18 bases. The CDR3 consists of 15 residues. The germline V gene encodes CDR1 SQVTM and CDR2 ANQGSEA. Written as DNA, the CDR3 is TGCAGCGTCCGGGATAGTCCCAGGAGCTCCTACGAGCAGTACTTC. Translation gives CSVRDSPRSSYEQYF.

This clonotype was detected many times. This chain joins TRBV7-8 and TRBJ2-1; D may be TRBD1 (5 bases). Germline CDR1 and CDR2: SGHVS and FQNEAQ. This CDR3 is 18 amino acids long. Between the trimmed V and J ends, which lost 5 bases and 7 bases, there was a span of 27 bases. The CDR3 reads CASSLPAVGAEKRNEQFF. The CDR3 nucleotides are TGTGCCAGCAGCCTACCGGCGGTAGGGGCGGAGAAGAGGAATGAGCAGTTCTTC.

This clonotype was seen many times. J is TRBJ2-1 and V is TRBV7-2; no clear D gene. Trimming took off 5 bases at V and 5 bases at J, with 16 bases between the two ends. There are 15 residues in the CDR3. The germline V gene encodes CDR1 SGHTA and CDR2 FQGNSA. For the CDR3, the DNA is TGTGCCAGCAGCAAAGACCAACGATCTAACAATGAGCAGTTCTTC. Translation gives CASSKDQRSNNEQFF.

The rearrangement joins TRBV7-2 to TRBJ2-5, with 10 bases fitting TRBD2. V dropped 6 bases and J dropped 4; count of bases not matched to a gene: 11. The CDR3 spans 16 residues. Germline V gives CDR1 SGHTA, CDR2 FQGNSA. CDR3 amino acids: CASRWIAGGGGETQYF. The CDR3, as DNA: TGTGCCAGCAGGTGGATAGCGGGAGGCGGGGGAGAGACCCAGTACTTC.

This clonotype was counted at least ten times. V usage is TRBV7-8 and J usage is TRBJ1-3; D possibly corresponds to TRBD1 (5 bases). Trimming removed 5 bases from V and 4 bases from J, with 12 bases in between. This CDR3 comprises 14 residues. Germline lookup yields CDR1 SGHVS and CDR2 FQNEAQ. CDR3 sequence reads: CASSPGVGGNTIYF. Written as DNA, the CDR3 is TGTGCCAGCAGCCCGGGGGTTGGCGGAAACACCATATATTTT.

This clonotype was seen only a few times. This CDR3 is CASSLGSAGLTGELFF. The CDR3 DNA sequence: TGTGCCAGCAGCTTGGGGAGCGCAGGGCTCACCGGGGAGCTGTTTTTT. This chain joins TRBV7-8 and TRBJ2-2; D may correspond to TRBD1 or TRBD2 (5 bases each). The CDR3 loop spans 16 amino acids. The germline V gene has CDR1 SGHVS and CDR2 FQNEAQ. The ends were cut back, 3 bases at V and 4 bases at J, with 15 bases in the middle.

The chain carries TRBV27 and TRBJ2-1; D ambiguous. The germline gives CDR1 MNHEY, CDR2 SMNVEV (reference sequence). The CDR3 extends over 15 amino acids. The ends were cut back, 2 bases at V and 0 bases at J, with 8 bases in the middle. The CDR3 region has the DNA TGTGCCAGCAGTTTAAAGATTAGCTCCTACAATGAGCAGTTCTTC. Its translation: CASSLKISSYNEQFF.

This CDR3 reads CASSYGSGADTQYF. CDR3 DNA sequence: TGTGCCAGCAGTTACGGCTCGGGAGCAGATACGCAGTATTTT. The genes are TRBV6-2 or TRBV6-3 and TRBJ2-3, with a weak D call TRBD2 (6 bases). The CDR3 is made up of 14 amino acids. Trimming took 2 bases from V and 4 from J, leaving 10 bases between them. CDR1 is MNHEY, CDR2 SVGEGT, per germline.

The chain links TRBV23-1 to TRBJ2-2; D may be TRBD2 (6 bases). TRBV23-1 is noted as an ORF with a role that remains uncertain. This CDR3 is built from 14 residues. Trimming stripped 4 bases from V and 6 bases from J, with 12 bases between. The CDR3 here is CASSPRLAPGELFF. CDR3 coding DNA: TGCGCCAGCAGTCCCCGTCTAGCGCCCGGGGAGCTGTTTTTT.

V usage is TRBV14 and J usage is TRBJ2-1; D is unresolved. Trimming removed 0 bases at V and 8 bases at J, with 14 bases between. Per germline, CDR1 SGHDN and CDR2 FVKESK. CDR3 length: 15 amino acids. The chain's CDR3 is CASSQEARLQDEQFF. The CDR3 DNA sequence: TGTGCCAGCAGCCAAGAGGCCAGGTTGCAGGATGAGCAGTTCTTC.

This clonotype was detected only a few times. The chain carries TRBV12-3 or TRBV12-4 and TRBJ2-1; the D gene is possibly TRBD2 (6 bases). CDR3 length: 13 residues. V gave up 2 bases and J gave up 10 bases, with 12 bases separating them. The CDR3: CASSLPTEGEQFF. Here the CDR3 DNA reads TGTGCCAGCAGTTTACCCACGGAGGGGGAGCAGTTCTTC.

This clonotype was found many times. The chain carries TRBV12-3 or TRBV12-4 and TRBJ2-2, with D uncertain. This CDR3 spans 14 amino acids. V was pared by 3 bases and J by 2 bases, with 7 bases between. CDR3 protein: CASSLTLNTGELFF. In nucleotides, the CDR3 is TGTGCCAGCAGTTTGACATTAAACACCGGGGAGCTGTTTTTT.

The chain employs TRBV5-5 and TRBJ2-1; possible D gene TRBD2, 7 bases. V lost 3 bases, J lost 2 bases, and 18 bases lay in between. The CDR3 is made up of 17 amino acids. CDR1 and CDR2 (germline): SGHKS, YYEKEE (reference sequence). CDR3 sequence: CASSSWGGSRTYNEQFF. The CDR3 nucleotides read TGTGCCAGCAGCTCCTGGGGGGGCAGCCGCACCTACAATGAGCAGTTCTTC.

The rearrangement joins TRBV13 to TRBJ2-6; D is possibly TRBD2 (5 bases). CDR1 PRHDT and CDR2 FYEKMQ come from the germline V gene (reference sequence). The CDR3 consists of 17 residues. V dropped 6 bases and J dropped 4 bases, with 19 bases sitting between them. The CDR3 bases are TGTGCCAGCAGTAGGGATCAGCCGGGGAGAGGGGCCAACGTCCTGACTTTC. Amino acids: CASSRDQPGRGANVLTF.

V is TRBV28 and J is TRBJ2-7; 9 bases line up with TRBD1. The length of the CDR3 is 16 residues. The germline gives CDR1 MDHEN, CDR2 SYDVKM. The J segment lost 2 bases and the V segment lost 3 bases, leaving 8 bases of the junction unmatched. As DNA, the CDR3 is TGTGCCAGCAGTTTGGGTGCCGGGACAGGGACCTACGAGCAGTACTTC. Amino acids: CASSLGAGTGTYEQYF. Full variable domain (remainder filled in from reference TRBV28 and TRBJ2-7): DVKVTQSSRYLVKRTGEKVFLECVQDMDHENMFWYRQDPGLGLRLIYFSYDVKMKEKGDIPEGYSVSREKKERFSLILESASTNQTSMYLCASSLGAGTGTYEQYFGPGTRLTVT.

The rearrangement links TRBV6-5 to TRBJ1-3; unclear D gene. Germline CDR1 is MNHEY and CDR2 is SVGAGI. The CDR3 loop spans 18 amino acids. V was trimmed by 0 bases and J by 0 bases, leaving 15 bases between them. The CDR3 DNA sequence: TGTGCCAGCAGTTACTCCCGTATCTCCGGGCACTCTGGAAACACCATATATTTT. Protein: CASSYSRISGHSGNTIYF.

This clonotype appeared a few times. The J gene is TRBJ1-1, the V gene TRBV6-6, with unresolved D. The germline CDR1 and CDR2 sequences are MNHNY and SVGAGI (reference sequence). The CDR3 is 11 amino acids. Trimming stripped 6 bases from V and 3 bases from J, with 5 bases between. Here the CDR3 reads CASRGHTEAFF. The CDR3 coding sequence is TGTGCCAGCAGGGGCCACACTGAAGCTTTCTTT.